This T cell receptor beta chain was captured by sequencing in a study of beta chain features in type 1 diabetes. This CDR3 is 16 amino acids long. The germline V gene has CDR1 SGHRS and CDR2 YFSETQ. After removal of 0 bases from V and 2 bases from J, the junction contained 7 bases not matched to a gene. A word on this clone: The antigen is not known.

Sequencing targeted expressed TCRB transcripts, as all isolated RNA had been reverse transcribed. TCRdb keeps only in-frame clones here, not all; method: immunoSEQ multiplex PCR. Found here are roughly 230,000 clones, approximately 11% of them singletons; the top ten hold roughly 0.017%. The study, taken as a whole, reports: Type 1 diabetes patients had TCRB CDR3s that were shorter (moderately but significantly so) in all four CD4+ subsets.

The genes are TRBV5-1 and TRBJ1-2; 7 bases align to TRBD1. The sequence came from a young man with type 1 diabetes. The sample consisted of naive CD4+ T cells from blood. The CDR3 loop is CASSLDGRGRNYGYTF. The CDR3 nucleotides read TGCGCCAGCAGCTTGGACGGCAGGGGGAGGAACTATGGCTACACCTTC.